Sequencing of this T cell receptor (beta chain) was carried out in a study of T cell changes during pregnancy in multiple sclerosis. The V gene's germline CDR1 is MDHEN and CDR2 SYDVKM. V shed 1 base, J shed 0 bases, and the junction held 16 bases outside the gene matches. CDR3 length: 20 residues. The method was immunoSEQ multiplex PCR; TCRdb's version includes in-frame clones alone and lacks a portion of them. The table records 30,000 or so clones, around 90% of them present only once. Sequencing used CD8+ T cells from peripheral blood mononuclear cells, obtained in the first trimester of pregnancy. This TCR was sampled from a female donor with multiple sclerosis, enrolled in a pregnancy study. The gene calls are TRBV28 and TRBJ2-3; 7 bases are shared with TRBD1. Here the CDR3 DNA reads TGTGCCAGCAGTTTATCTAGTGGGGTTCGGGACAGCCCTAGCACAGATACGCAGTATTTT. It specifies CASSLSSGVRDSPSTDTQYF. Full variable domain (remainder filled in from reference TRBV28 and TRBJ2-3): DVKVTQSSRYLVKRTGEKVFLECVQDMDHENMFWYRQDPGLGLRLIYFSYDVKMKEKGDIPEGYSVSREKKERFSLILESASTNQTSMYLCASSLSSGVRDSPSTDTQYFGPGTRLTVL.